Listed below are T cell receptor beta chains from one sample, sequenced in a study of blood T cell repertoires in COVID-19. TCRdb's copy holds only in-frame clones and misses some; the assay was immunoSEQ multiplex PCR. The data contain approximately 170,000 clones, approximately 82% of them singletons. Sequenced: PBMCs or T cells enriched from blood (not recorded which). All receptors derive from a woman aged 45-60 years who had recovered from COVID-19. CDR3s include the opening cysteine and the closing phenylalanine or tryptophan. D genes are given only for firm matches. Size is omitted from some rows. Given values are once, few, many or a class for expanded clones.

CDR3 length | D gene | J gene | clone size | V gene | CDR3 DNA | CDR3 protein
15 | - | TRBJ2-3 | - | TRBV5-1 | TGCGCCAGCAGCTTGGCAGGGGTTGGTGGAGATACGCAGTATTTT | CASSLAGVGGDTQYF
16 | TRBD2 | TRBJ2-1 | - | TRBV28 | TGTGCCAGCTCTCATTCAAGCGGGGGGGCCAAAAATGAGCAGTTCTTC | CASSHSSGGAKNEQFF
15 | - | TRBJ1-2 | - | TRBV5-6 | TGTGCCAGCAGTCCTCCCACAGGGCTGGACTATGGCTACACCTTC | CASSPPTGLDYGYTF
12 | - | TRBJ2-3 | - | TRBV20-1 | TGCAGTGCTAGTCTCAGCACAGATACGCAGTATTTT | CSASLSTDTQYF
13 | TRBD1 | TRBJ1-2 | once | TRBV29-1 | TGCAGCGCCGGGGACAGTCCTAACTATGGCTACACCTTC | CSAGDSPNYGYTF
16 | TRBD1 | TRBJ1-5 | - | TRBV24-1 | TGTGCCACCAGCGACGACAGGGTAGTTCGCAATCAGCCCCAGCATTTT | CATSDDRVVRNQPQHF
12 | - | TRBJ1-5 | - | TRBV28 | TGTGCCAGCAGTCTCCTCAATCAGCCCCAGCATTTT | CASSLLNQPQHF
13 | - | TRBJ1-6 | - | TRBV18 | TGTGCCAGCTCACCGTCCGGGGATTCACCCCTCCACTTT | CASSPSGDSPLHF
17 | TRBD2 | TRBJ2-5 | - | TRBV7-8 | TGTGCCAGCAGCTCTACCGGGACTAGCGGGAGCCAAGAGACCCAGTACTTC | CASSSTGTSGSQETQYF
16 | - | TRBJ2-4 | - | TRBV27 | TGTGCCAGCAGCCATAAGGGAGGGGGAGGCAAAAACATTCAGTACTTC | CASSHKGGGGKNIQYF
13 | - | TRBJ2-2 | - | TRBV7-3 | TGTGCCAGCAGCGCAGTCACATCCGGGGAGCTGTTTTTT | CASSAVTSGELFF
15 | - | TRBJ1-5 | - | TRBV19 | TGTGCCAGTAGGCCCACGGGCAGGGGAAATCAGCCCCAGCATTTT | CASRPTGRGNQPQHF
13 | - | TRBJ2-3 | - | TRBV11-3 | TGTGCCAGCAGCTTAGGCAGTCAAGATACGCAGTATTTT | CASSLGSQDTQYF
17 | - | TRBJ1-5 | - | TRBV21-1 | TGTGCCAGCAGCAAAGGTCCGAGGACAGTCTCTTATCAGCCCCAGCATTTT | CASSKGPRTVSYQPQHF
11 | - | TRBJ2-1 | - | TRBV5-6 | TGTGCCAGCAGCTTGGGACCCCTAGAGTTCTTC | CASSLGPLEFF
15 | TRBD1 | TRBJ2-3 | - | TRBV4-3 | TGCGCCAGCAGCCAAGGGACAGGGCCGACAGATACGCAGTATTTT | CASSQGTGPTDTQYF